The 6 T cell receptor beta chains in this list originate from one sample, sequenced in a study of beta chain features in type 1 diabetes. Study results and caveats: TCRB CDR3s were moderately but significantly shorter in Type 1 diabetes patients in all four CD4+ subsets.

Antigen specificity for these receptors is unknown. Isolated RNA was reverse transcribed in full, so expressed TCRB transcripts were sequenced. Using immunoSEQ multiplex PCR, the repertoire was profiled, and TCRdb retains in-frame clones only, with some absent. This table has more than 250,000 clones, roughly a quarter appearing once. The sequenced sample was naive CD4+ T cells from blood. These receptors were obtained from a woman aged 30 to 39 with type 1 diabetes.

This clone came up a few times. V and J are TRBV25-1 and TRBJ1-2, with D perhaps matching TRBD1 (6 bases). The CDR3 extends over 14 amino acids. Germline assignment: CDR1 MGHDK and CDR2 SYGVNS. V lost 5 bases to trimming and J lost 7 bases, with 17 bases between them. The CDR3 loop reads CASSPHTGQSGYTF. CDR3 nucleotides: TGTGCCAGCAGTCCGCACACGGGACAAAGTGGCTACACCTTC.

V gene TRBV5-4 combines with J gene TRBJ2-1; the match to TRBD2 covers 8 bases. Germline V gene lookup returns CDR1 SGHNT and CDR2 YYREEE (reference sequence). This CDR3 contains 14 residues. Trimming took 7 bases from V and 6 from J; bases not matched to a gene: 9. CDR3 in amino acids: CASAEREHRNEQFF. The CDR3 DNA reads as TGTGCCAGCGCCGAGCGGGAGCACCGCAATGAGCAGTTCTTC.

There are a few counts of this clone. J is TRBJ1-5 and V is TRBV18; 7 bases are a match to TRBD1. The CDR3 contains 14 residues. The germline CDR1 and CDR2 sequences are KGHSH and LQKENI. With 3 bases clipped from V and 7 bases from J, the junction kept 6 bases outside the gene matches. Here the CDR3 DNA reads TGTGCCAGCTCACCGCGGGACAGACTGCAGCCCCAGCATTTT. This translates into CASSPRDRLQPQHF.

The chain uses TRBV10-3 and TRBJ1-2; 8 nucleotides agree with TRBD1. Germline V lookup: CDR1 ENHRY, CDR2 SYGVKD. The ends lost 4 bases at V and 4 bases at J; junction bases unmatched: 5. There are 14 residues in the CDR3. The CDR3 DNA follows: TGTGCCATCAGTGCTGGACAGGGCAGCTATGGCTACACCTTC. Residues: CAISAGQGSYGYTF.

This sequence joins TRBV30 and TRBJ2-3; 7 positions agree with TRBD2. This CDR3 spans 14 amino acids. Per the germline V gene, CDR1 is GTSNPN and CDR2 is SVGIG (reference sequence). V lost 3 bases to trimming and J lost 2 bases; unmatched junction nucleotides: 5. The CDR3 region has the DNA TGTGCCTGGAGCCCGGGAGGTATCACAGATACGCAGTATTTT. Translating it yields CAWSPGGITDTQYF.

Only a few counts were recorded for this clone. The rearrangement joins TRBV9 to TRBJ2-5, with 7 positions matching TRBD2. The CDR3 is 14 residues long. Germline V lookup: CDR1 SGDLS, CDR2 YYNGEE. After removal of 0 bases from V and 3 bases from J, the junction contained 2 bases not matched to a gene. In DNA form, the CDR3 reads TGTGCCAGCAGCGTAGCTCTAGCGGAAGAGACCCAGTACTTC. Its protein product is CASSVALAEETQYF.